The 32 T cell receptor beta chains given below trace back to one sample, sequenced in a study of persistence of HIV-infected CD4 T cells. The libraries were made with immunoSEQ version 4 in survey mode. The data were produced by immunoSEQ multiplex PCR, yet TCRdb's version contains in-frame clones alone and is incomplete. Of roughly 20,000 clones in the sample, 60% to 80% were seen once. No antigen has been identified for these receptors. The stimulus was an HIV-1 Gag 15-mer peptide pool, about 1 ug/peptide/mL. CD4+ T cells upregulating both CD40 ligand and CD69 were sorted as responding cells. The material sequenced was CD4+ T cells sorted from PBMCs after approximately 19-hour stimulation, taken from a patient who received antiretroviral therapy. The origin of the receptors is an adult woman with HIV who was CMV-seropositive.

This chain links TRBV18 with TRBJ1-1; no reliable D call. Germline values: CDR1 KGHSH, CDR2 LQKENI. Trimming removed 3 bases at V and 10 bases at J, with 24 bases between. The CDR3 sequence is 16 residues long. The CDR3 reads CASSPGSATFGPGAFF. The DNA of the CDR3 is TGTGCCAGCTCACCCGGGTCGGCCACTTTTGGGCCCGGAGCTTTCTTT.

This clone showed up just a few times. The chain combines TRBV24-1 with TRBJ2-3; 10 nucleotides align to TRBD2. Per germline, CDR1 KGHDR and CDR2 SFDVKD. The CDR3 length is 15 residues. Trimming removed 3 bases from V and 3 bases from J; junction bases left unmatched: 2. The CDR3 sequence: CATSDTLAGTDTQYF. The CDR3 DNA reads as TGTGCCACCAGTGATACACTAGCGGGGACAGATACGCAGTATTTT.

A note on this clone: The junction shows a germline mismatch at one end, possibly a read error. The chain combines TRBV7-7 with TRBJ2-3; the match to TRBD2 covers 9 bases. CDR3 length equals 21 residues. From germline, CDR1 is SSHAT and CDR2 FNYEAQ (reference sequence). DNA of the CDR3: TGTGCTAGCAGCAACCCCGACCCGCGGGGGGGACTTATCAGCACCGTGGATACGCAGTATTTT. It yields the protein CASSNPDPRGGLISTVDTQYF.

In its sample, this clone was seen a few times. The CDR3 DNA reads as TGTGCCAGCAGTAAGGGACAGACGCGGGAGCAGTACTTC. Its translation is CASSKGQTREQYF. The chain couples TRBV27 to TRBJ2-7, with 7 bases aligning to TRBD1. The CDR3 is 13 amino acids. V was pared by 5 bases and J by 7 bases, with 8 bases of the junction left unmatched. Germline-derived CDR1 and CDR2 are MNHEY and SMNVEV (reference sequence).

The CDR3, as DNA: TGTGCCAGCAGCTTAGGGTCCAGGGGAACGGGAGTGAACACTGAAGCTTTCTTT. It is translated as CASSLGSRGTGVNTEAFF. This chain uses TRBV7-9 with TRBJ1-1; TRBD1 might be the D (6 bases). Germline CDR1 is SEHNR and CDR2 is FQNEAQ (reference sequence). The CDR3 loop spans 18 amino acids. The V gene lost 1 base and the J gene lost 0 bases, with 18 bases spanning the gap.

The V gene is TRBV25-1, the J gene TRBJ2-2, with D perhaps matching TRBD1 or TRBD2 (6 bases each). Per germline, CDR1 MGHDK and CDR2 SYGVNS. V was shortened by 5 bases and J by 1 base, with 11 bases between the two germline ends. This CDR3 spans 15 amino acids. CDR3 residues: CASSIADRNTGELFF. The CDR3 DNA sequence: TGTGCCAGCAGTATAGCGGACAGGAACACCGGGGAGCTGTTTTTT.

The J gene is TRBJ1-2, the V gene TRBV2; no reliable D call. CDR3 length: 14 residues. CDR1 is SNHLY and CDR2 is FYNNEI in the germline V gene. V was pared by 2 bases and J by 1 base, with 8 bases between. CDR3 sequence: CASSESEINYGYTF. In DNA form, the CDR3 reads TGTGCCAGCAGTGAATCGGAGATTAACTATGGCTACACCTTC.

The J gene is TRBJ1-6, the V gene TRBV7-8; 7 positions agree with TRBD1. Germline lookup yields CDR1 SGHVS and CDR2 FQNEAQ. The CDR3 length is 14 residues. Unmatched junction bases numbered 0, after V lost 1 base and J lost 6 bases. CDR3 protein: CASSLDRGNSPLHF. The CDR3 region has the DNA TGTGCCAGCAGCTTAGACAGGGGTAATTCACCCCTCCACTTT.

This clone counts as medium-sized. In DNA form, the CDR3 reads TGTGCCAGCAGCTTATCTGACAGACTACCCTACGAGCAGTACTTC. Protein product: CASSLSDRLPYEQYF. The chain has TRBV5-5 and TRBJ2-7; D assignment may be TRBD1 or TRBD2 (5 bases each). V lost 2 bases and J 2 bases, leaving 14 bases between the germline ends. CDR1 and CDR2 from the germline V gene are SGHKS and YYEKEE (reference sequence). This CDR3 contains 15 residues.

Here the CDR3 reads CSGSDRVSAFF. CDR3 coding DNA: TGCAGTGGTTCCGACAGGGTTTCAGCTTTCTTT. The chain combines TRBV20-1 with TRBJ1-1; 7 nucleotides match TRBD1. This CDR3 has 11 amino acids. CDR1 is DFQATT, CDR2 SNEGSKA, per germline (reference sequence). The J segment lost 10 bases and the V segment lost 7 bases, leaving 9 bases of the junction unmatched.

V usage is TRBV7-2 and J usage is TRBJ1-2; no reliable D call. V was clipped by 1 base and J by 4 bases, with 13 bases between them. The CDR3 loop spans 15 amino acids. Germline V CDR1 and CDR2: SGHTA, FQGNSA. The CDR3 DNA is TGTGCCAGCAGCTTAGTCCCAGACCTTACCTATGGCTACACCTTC. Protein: CASSLVPDLTYGYTF. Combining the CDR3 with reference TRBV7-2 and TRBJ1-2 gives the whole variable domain GAGVSQSPSNKVTEKGKDVELRCDPISGHTALYWYRQSLGQGLEFLIYFQGNSAPDKSGLPSDRFSAERTGGSVSTLTIQRTQQEDSAVYLCASSLVPDLTYGYTFGSGTRLTVV.

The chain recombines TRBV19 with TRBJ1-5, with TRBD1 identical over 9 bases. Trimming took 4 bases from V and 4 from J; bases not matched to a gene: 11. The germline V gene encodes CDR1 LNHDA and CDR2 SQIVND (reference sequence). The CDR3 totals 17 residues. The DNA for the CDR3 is TGTGCCAGTAGTACCCTAACAGGGGGCGCAGGAAATCAGCCCCAGCATTTT. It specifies CASSTLTGGAGNQPQHF.

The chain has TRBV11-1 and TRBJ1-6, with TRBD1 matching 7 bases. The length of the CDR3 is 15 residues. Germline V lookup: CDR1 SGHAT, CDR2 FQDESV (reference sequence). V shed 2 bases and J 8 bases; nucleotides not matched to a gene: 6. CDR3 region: CASSLSGGYDSPLHF. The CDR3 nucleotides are TGTGCCAGCAGCTTATCAGGGGGGTATGATTCACCCCTCCACTTT.

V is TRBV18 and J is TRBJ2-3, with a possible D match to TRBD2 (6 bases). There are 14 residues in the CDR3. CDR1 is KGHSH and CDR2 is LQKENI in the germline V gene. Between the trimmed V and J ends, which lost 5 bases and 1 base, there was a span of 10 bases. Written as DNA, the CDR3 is TGTGCCAGCTCAGGAGGGGTCGGCACAGATACGCAGTATTTT. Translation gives CASSGGVGTDTQYF.

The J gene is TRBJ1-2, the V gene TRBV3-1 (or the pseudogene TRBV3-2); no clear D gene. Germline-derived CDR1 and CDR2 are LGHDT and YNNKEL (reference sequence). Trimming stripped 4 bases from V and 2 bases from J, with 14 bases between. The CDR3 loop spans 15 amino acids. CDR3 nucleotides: TGTGCCAGCAGCCCCCGGGCAGGAGCCAACTATGGCTACACCTTC. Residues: CASSPRAGANYGYTF.

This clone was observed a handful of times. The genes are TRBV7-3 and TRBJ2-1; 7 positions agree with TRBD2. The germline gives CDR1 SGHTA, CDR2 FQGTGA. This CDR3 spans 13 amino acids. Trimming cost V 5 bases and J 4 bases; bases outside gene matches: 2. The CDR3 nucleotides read TGTGCCAGCAGCCCGGGGGGTTACAATGAGCAGTTCTTC. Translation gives CASSPGGYNEQFF.

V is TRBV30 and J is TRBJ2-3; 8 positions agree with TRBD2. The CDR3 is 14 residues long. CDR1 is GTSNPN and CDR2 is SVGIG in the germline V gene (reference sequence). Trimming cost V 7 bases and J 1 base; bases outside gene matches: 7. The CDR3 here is CASERGGGTDTQYF. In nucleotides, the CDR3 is TGTGCCTCAGAACGGGGGGGCGGCACAGATACGCAGTATTTT.

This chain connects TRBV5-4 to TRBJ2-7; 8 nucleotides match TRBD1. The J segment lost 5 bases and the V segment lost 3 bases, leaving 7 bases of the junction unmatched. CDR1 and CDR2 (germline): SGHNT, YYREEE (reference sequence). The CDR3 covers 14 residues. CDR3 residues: CASSSRTGLHEQYF. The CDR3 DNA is TGTGCCAGCAGCTCCCGGACAGGGTTACACGAGCAGTACTTC.

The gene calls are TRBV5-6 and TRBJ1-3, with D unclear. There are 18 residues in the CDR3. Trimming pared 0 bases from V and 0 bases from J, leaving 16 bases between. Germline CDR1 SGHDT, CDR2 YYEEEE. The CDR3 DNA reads TGTGCCAGCAGCTTGGGGGAGTTGAGGTTACTCTCTGGAAACACCATATATTTT. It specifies CASSLGELRLLSGNTIYF.

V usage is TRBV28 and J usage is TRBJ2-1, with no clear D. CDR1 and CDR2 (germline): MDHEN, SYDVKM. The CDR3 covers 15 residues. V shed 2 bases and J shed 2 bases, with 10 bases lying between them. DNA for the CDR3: TGTGCCAGCAGTTTACTAGATAGTCCCTACAATGAGCAGTTCTTC. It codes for CASSLLDSPYNEQFF.

Written as DNA, the CDR3 is TGTGCCAGCAGCCTCAAGGTCGGGGGCCGCACTACGGGGGAGCAGTACGTC. As protein: CASSLKVGGRTTGEQYV. The chain employs TRBV7-3 and TRBJ2-7, with D perhaps assigned TRBD1 or TRBD2 (6 bases each). V gave up 5 bases and J gave up 7 bases, with 27 bases separating them. The CDR3 is 17 residues long. Germline CDR1 reads SGHTA; CDR2 reads FQGTGA.

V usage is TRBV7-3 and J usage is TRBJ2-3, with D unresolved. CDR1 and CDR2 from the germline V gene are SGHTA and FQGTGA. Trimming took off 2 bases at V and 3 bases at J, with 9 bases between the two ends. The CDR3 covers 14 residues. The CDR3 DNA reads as TGTGCCAGCAGCTTAGGTTCGCCTACAGATACGCAGTATTTT. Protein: CASSLGSPTDTQYF.

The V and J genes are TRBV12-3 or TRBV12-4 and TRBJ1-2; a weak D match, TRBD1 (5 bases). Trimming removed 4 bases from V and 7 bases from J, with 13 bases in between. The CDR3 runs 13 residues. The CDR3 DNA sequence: TGTGCCAGCAGTTCCCCGGGGGTAGGTGGCTACACCTTC. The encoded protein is CASSSPGVGGYTF.

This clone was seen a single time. The CDR3 loop reads CASSRGDRAVSGYTF. The CDR3 nucleotides are TGTGCCAGCAGCCGCGGGGACAGGGCTGTGAGTGGCTACACCTTC. This chain links TRBV9 with TRBJ1-2; 9 bases map to TRBD1. J gave up 7 bases and V 4 bases, and 11 bases lay outside the gene matches. This CDR3 contains 15 residues. Per the germline V gene, CDR1 is SGDLS and CDR2 is YYNGEE.

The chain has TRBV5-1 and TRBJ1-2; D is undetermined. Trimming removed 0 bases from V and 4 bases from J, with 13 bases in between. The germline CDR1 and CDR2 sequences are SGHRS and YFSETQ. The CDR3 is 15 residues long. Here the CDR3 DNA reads TGCGCCAGCAGCTTGGCCTGGGGTTCGAGCTATGGCTACACCTTC. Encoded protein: CASSLAWGSSYGYTF.

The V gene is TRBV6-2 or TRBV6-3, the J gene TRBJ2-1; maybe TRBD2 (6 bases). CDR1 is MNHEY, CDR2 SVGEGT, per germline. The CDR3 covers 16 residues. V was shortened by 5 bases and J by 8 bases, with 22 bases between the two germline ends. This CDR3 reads CASSPQRGGLGDEQFF. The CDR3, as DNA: TGTGCCAGCAGTCCCCAGCGTGGGGGGTTAGGCGATGAGCAGTTCTTC.

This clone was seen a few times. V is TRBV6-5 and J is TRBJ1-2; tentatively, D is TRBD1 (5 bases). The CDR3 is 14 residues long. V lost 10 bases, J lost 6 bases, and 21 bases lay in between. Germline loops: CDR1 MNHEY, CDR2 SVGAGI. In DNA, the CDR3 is TGTGCCACGGCGGTGGGGCCCATAGGACATGGCTACACCTTC. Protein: CATAVGPIGHGYTF.

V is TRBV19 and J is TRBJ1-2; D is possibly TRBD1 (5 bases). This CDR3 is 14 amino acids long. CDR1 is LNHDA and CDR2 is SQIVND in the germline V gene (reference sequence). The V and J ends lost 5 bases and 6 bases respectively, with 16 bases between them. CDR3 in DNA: TGTGCCAGTAGTCCAGGGCCCCAGAGGAATGGCTACACCTTC. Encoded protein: CASSPGPQRNGYTF.

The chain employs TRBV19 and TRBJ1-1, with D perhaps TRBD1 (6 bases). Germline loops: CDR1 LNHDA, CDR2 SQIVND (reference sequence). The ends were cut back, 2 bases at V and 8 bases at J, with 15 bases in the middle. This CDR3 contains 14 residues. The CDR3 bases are TGTGCCAGTAGTATAATTGGGGGGGGCGGAGAAGCTTTCTTT. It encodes CASSIIGGGGEAFF.

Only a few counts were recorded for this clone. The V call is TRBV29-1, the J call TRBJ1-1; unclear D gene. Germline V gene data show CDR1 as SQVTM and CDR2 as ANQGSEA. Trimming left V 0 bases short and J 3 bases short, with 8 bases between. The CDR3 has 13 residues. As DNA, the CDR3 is TGCAGCGTTGAAGAGGTCCGGGACACTGAAGCTTTCTTT. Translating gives CSVEEVRDTEAFF.

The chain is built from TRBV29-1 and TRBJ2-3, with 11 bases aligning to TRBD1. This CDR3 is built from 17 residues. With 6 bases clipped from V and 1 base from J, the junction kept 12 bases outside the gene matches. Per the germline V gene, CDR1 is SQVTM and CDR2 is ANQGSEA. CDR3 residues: CSVDNVPGQGGTDTQYF. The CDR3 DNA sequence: TGCAGCGTCGACAACGTCCCGGGACAGGGGGGCACAGATACGCAGTATTTT.

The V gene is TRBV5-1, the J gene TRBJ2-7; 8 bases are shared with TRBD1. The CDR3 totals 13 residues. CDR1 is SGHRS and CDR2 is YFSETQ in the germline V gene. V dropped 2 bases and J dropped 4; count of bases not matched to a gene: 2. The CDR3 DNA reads TGCGCCAGCAGCTTCGGGACAGGATACGAGCAGTACTTC. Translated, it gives CASSFGTGYEQYF.